Included here is one T cell receptor beta chain sequence, with context. This CDR3 region has 15 residues. Trimming took 0 bases from V and 7 from J, leaving 15 bases between them. Germline V gene sequence: CDR1 LNHNV, CDR2 YYDKDF (reference sequence). In the original workflow: It was from reference gene primer amplification that nucleated cell counts were estimated. The repertoire was sequenced with immunoSEQ multiplex PCR; TCRdb's copy has only in-frame clones and lacks some. D and trimming come from the DNA, and the V and J calls and clone size come from that table. In the table there are some 200,000 clones, nearly 90% of which are singletons. This sample stems from a study of blood T cell repertoires in COVID-19. Study information: Acute and convalescent COVID-19 specimens originated in the United States, Italy and Spain. The cDNA or gDNA used as material had been derived from T cells, B-cell-depleted T cells, or PBMCs.

The chain couples TRBV15 to TRBJ1-2; tentative D call: TRBD1 (6 bases). The sequenced sample consisted of peripheral blood. This receptor was taken from a man aged 55 to 70 with active or convalescent COVID-19. CDR3 sequence (DNA): TGTGCCACCAGCAGAGACGGCAGGGGAAGTTTTGGCTACACCTTC. As protein: CATSRDGRGSFGYTF.